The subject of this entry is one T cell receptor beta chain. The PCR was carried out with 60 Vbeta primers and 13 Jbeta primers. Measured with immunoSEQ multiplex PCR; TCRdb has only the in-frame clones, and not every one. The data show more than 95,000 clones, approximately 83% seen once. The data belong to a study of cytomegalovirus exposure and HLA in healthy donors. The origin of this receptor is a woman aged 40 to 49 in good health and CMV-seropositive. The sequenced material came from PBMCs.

This CDR3 is CASSLNGIGTDTQYF. CDR3 coding DNA: TGCGCCAGCAGCTTGAACGGGATAGGTACAGATACGCAGTATTTT. J is TRBJ2-3 and V is TRBV5-1, with D maybe TRBD2 (5 bases). Trimming stripped 1 base from V and 3 bases from J, with 12 bases between. Germline V CDR1 and CDR2: SGHRS, YFSETQ. This CDR3 region has 15 residues.